This T cell receptor (beta chain) is drawn from a study of CD8+ T cells in alopecia areata. As for the study in general: For the treated group, dosing was oral tofacitinib at 5 to 10 mg twice daily.

This CDR3 is built from 17 residues. Trimming pared 3 bases from V and 4 bases from J, leaving 22 bases between. Per the germline V gene, CDR1 is GTSNPN and CDR2 is SVGIG (reference sequence). Regarding the study as a whole: Scalp clonality and expanded CD8+ clones among the top 100 fell significantly with tofacitinib.

The treatment was: oral pan-JAK inhibitor, 5-10 mg twice daily. With regard to this clone: Antigen: not known.

It was cDNA, reverse transcribed from extracted RNA, that served as the sequencing template. Data came from immunoSEQ multiplex PCR; TCRdb stores just in-frame clones and leaves some out. The table records approximately 280,000 clones, 55% to 70% of them present only once. V gene TRBV30 combines with J gene TRBJ1-3; D call uncertain. The material was CD4+ T cells sorted from blood, obtained at week 24, from a patient treated with tofacitinib. The sequence derives from a human donor with alopecia areata. CDR3 region: CAWRYDSKPTPGNTIYF. CDR3 coding DNA: TGTGCCTGGAGGTACGACTCGAAACCAACCCCGGGAAACACCATATATTTT. The full variable domain, rest sourced from reference TRBV30 and TRBJ1-3, is SQTIHQWPATLVQPVGSPLSLECTVEGTSNPNLYWYRQAAGRGLQLLFYSVGIGQISSEVPQNLSASRPQDRQFILSSKKLLLSDSGFYLCAWRYDSKPTPGNTIYFGEGSWLTVV.